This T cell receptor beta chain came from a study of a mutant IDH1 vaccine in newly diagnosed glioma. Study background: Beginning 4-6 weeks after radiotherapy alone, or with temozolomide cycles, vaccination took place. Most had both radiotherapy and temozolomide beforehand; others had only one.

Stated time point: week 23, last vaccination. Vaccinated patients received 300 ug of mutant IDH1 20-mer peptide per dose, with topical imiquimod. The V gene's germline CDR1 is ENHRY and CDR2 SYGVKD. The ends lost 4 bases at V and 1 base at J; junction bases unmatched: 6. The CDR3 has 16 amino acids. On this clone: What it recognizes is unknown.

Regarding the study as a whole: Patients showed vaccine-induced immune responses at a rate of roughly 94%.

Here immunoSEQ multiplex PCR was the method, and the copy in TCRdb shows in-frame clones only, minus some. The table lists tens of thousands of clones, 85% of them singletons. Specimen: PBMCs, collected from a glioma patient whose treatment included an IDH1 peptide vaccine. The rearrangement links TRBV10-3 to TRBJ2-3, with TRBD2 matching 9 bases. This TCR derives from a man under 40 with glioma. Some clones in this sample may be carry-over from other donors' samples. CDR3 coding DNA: TGTGCCATCAGTGGGACTTTAGCGGGGGGCACAGATACGCAGTATTTT. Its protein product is CAISGTLAGGTDTQYF.